This TCR beta chain is from a study of T cell repertoires in cytomegalovirus infection. Trimming took off 4 bases at V and 1 base at J, with 14 bases between the two ends. The germline V gene encodes CDR1 SGHDT and CDR2 YYEEEE. There are 15 residues in the CDR3. Each CDR3 protein is one row after TCRdb ran MiXCR on the reads. The sample lists 150,000 to 200,000 distinct CDR3 sequences, less than 25% occurring once. Remarks on this clonotype: Its target is not known.

The rearrangement links TRBV5-6 to TRBJ1-1; D is possibly TRBD1 (5 bases). The receptor comes from a human donor in good health (CMV status not recorded). Some clones in this sample may be carry-over from other donors' samples. The material was CD8+ T cells from cultured PBMCs, obtained from culture after CMV antigen stimulation. As DNA, the CDR3 is TGTGCCAGCAGCGTCCCCATGGGGGAGAACACTGAAGCTTTCTTT. Protein product: CASSVPMGENTEAFF.